These 28 T cell receptor beta chains were all obtained from the same sample, sequenced in a study of beta chain features in type 1 diabetes. Isolated RNA was reverse transcribed in full, so expressed TCRB transcripts were sequenced. Here immunoSEQ multiplex PCR was the method, and the copy in TCRdb shows in-frame clones only, minus some. The sample consists of some 160,000 clones, 7% to 10% of them appearing once. The sample comprised central memory CD4+ T cells from blood. The receptors stem from a woman aged 18-29 years in good health.

This sequence joins TRBV25-1 and TRBJ1-1, with D perhaps matching TRBD1 (6 bases). V was cut by 5 bases and J by 1 base, with 11 bases left in between. The germline V gene has CDR1 MGHDK and CDR2 SYGVNS. The CDR3 length is 14 residues. CDR3 bases: TGTGCCAGCAGTTCGACAGGAGGGAACACTGAAGCTTTCTTT. Encoded protein: CASSSTGGNTEAFF.

This chain links TRBV30 with TRBJ1-4, with 7 bases lining up with TRBD1. In germline, CDR1 is GTSNPN, CDR2 SVGIG (reference sequence). V lost 4 bases to trimming and J lost 0 bases; unmatched junction nucleotides: 2. CDR3 length equals 14 residues. CDR3 amino acids: CAWTDRTTNEKLFF. The CDR3 DNA reads as TGTGCCTGGACGGACAGGACAACTAATGAAAAACTGTTTTTT.

This chain links TRBV5-6 with TRBJ2-7; D is perhaps TRBD1 (6 bases). CDR3 length: 14 residues. Trimming took 4 bases from V and 4 from J, leaving 15 bases between them. Per germline, CDR1 SGHDT and CDR2 YYEEEE. CDR3 residues: CASSLGAQGYEQYF. The CDR3 DNA follows: TGTGCCAGCAGCCTCGGTGCACAGGGTTACGAGCAGTACTTC.

The chain couples TRBV10-3 to TRBJ1-5; 8 bases match TRBD1. Germline V gene data show CDR1 as ENHRY and CDR2 as SYGVKD. V was pared by 5 bases and J by 7 bases, with 4 bases of the junction left unmatched. There are 13 residues in the CDR3. The CDR3: CAISSGGIQPQHF. In DNA, the CDR3 is TGTGCCATCAGTTCAGGGGGCATCCAGCCCCAGCATTTT.

Of note for this clone: Different DNA sequences within this sample yield the same CDR3. The chain employs TRBV5-1 and TRBJ1-3; D remains unclear. Germline V gene lookup returns CDR1 SGHRS and CDR2 YFSETQ. Trimming removed 0 bases from V and 4 bases from J, with 8 bases in between. The CDR3 contains 14 residues. The CDR3 DNA is TGCGCCAGCAGCTTGGGACAATCAGGAAACACCATATATTTT. Its translation: CASSLGQSGNTIYF.

This chain uses TRBV29-1 with TRBJ1-1, with D possibly being TRBD1 (6 bases). Germline V gene sequence: CDR1 SQVTM, CDR2 ANQGSEA. The CDR3 runs to 14 residues. Trimming stripped 3 bases from V and 0 bases from J, with 11 bases between. The CDR3 DNA reads TGCAGCGTTGACTCACAGGGTATGAACACTGAAGCTTTCTTT. Translation gives CSVDSQGMNTEAFF.

This clone was observed a handful of times. The chain combines TRBV11-2 with TRBJ2-3; 10 nucleotides match TRBD2. CDR1 and CDR2 from the germline V gene are SGHAT and FQNNGV. The ends lost 5 bases at V and 2 bases at J; junction bases unmatched: 7. There are 16 residues in the CDR3. Here the CDR3 DNA reads TGTGCCAGCAGCCGAACTCTAGCGGGGGTCACAGATACGCAGTATTTT. Encoded protein: CASSRTLAGVTDTQYF.

CDR3 amino acids: CSVHQGARSEQYF. For the CDR3, the DNA is TGCAGCGTTCACCAGGGGGCGCGTTCCGAGCAGTACTTC. This chain joins TRBV29-1 and TRBJ2-7, with 8 bases identical to TRBD1. CDR1 and CDR2 from the germline V gene are SQVTM and ANQGSEA. V trimming: 5 bases; J trimming: 6 bases; junction bases outside the gene matches: 9. The length of the CDR3 is 13 residues.

The chain couples TRBV5-6 to TRBJ2-7; 12 bases match TRBD2. Losses at the gene ends were 4 bases for V and 2 bases for J; bases not matched to a gene: 4. The CDR3 sequence is 15 residues long. The germline V gene encodes CDR1 SGHDT and CDR2 YYEEEE. In nucleotides, the CDR3 is TGTGCCAGCAGCAGACTAGCGGGAGTCCCCTACGAGCAGTACTTC. Translation: CASSRLAGVPYEQYF.

This clone was observed a few times. V gene TRBV9 combines with J gene TRBJ2-1, with TRBD2 matching 12 bases. CDR3 length equals 16 residues. Per the germline V gene, CDR1 is SGDLS and CDR2 is YYNGEE. The V gene end was trimmed by 3 bases and the J gene end by 7 bases; junction bases not matched to a gene: 8. The CDR3 loop reads CASSALAGGPRNEQFF. CDR3 coding DNA: TGTGCCAGCAGCGCCCTAGCGGGAGGGCCTCGAAATGAGCAGTTCTTC.

This chain links TRBV5-1 with TRBJ1-2; a possible D gene is TRBD1 (6 bases). This CDR3 has 15 amino acids. The germline V gene has CDR1 SGHRS and CDR2 YFSETQ. V was shortened by 0 bases and J by 0 bases, with 9 bases between the two germline ends. The CDR3 nucleotides read TGCGCCAGCAGCTTGGGGACAGCAGCTAACTATGGCTACACCTTC. Translating gives CASSLGTAANYGYTF.

The J gene is TRBJ2-2, the V gene TRBV19; a possible D gene is TRBD1 (7 bases). CDR1 and CDR2 from the germline V gene are LNHDA and SQIVND (reference sequence). The CDR3 totals 16 residues. V dropped 3 bases and J dropped 3 bases, with 14 bases sitting between them. CDR3 sequence reads: CASSIAGQYYTGELFF. DNA of the CDR3: TGTGCCAGTAGTATCGCGGGACAGTACTACACCGGGGAGCTGTTTTTT.

This clone was observed a few times. The chain is built from TRBV14 and TRBJ2-2; TRBD2 is a possible D gene (5 bases). This CDR3 has 14 residues. Deletions cut 3 bases from V and 10 bases from J, with 15 bases between. CDR1 and CDR2 (germline): SGHDN, FVKESK. DNA for the CDR3: TGTGCCAGCAGCCACATATGGGAGAGTGAGGAGCTGTTTTTT. As protein: CASSHIWESEELFF.

In its sample, this clone was seen many times. The rearrangement joins TRBV6-1 to TRBJ1-1; TRBD1 agrees at 8 bases. With 6 bases clipped from V and 8 bases from J, the junction kept 8 bases outside the gene matches. Germline V lookup: CDR1 MNHNS, CDR2 SASEGT. This CDR3 has 13 residues. In DNA, the CDR3 is TGTGCCAGCAGCGAACTCAGGGGGCAGGAAGCTTTCTTT. Amino acid sequence: CASSELRGQEAFF.

This rearrangement joins TRBV11-2 to TRBJ2-2; TRBD2 agrees at 12 bases. This CDR3 is built from 15 residues. The ends lost 5 bases at V and 3 bases at J; junction bases unmatched: 1. Germline V CDR1 and CDR2: SGHAT, FQNNGV. In DNA, the CDR3 is TGTGCCAGCAGCCGACTAGCGGGAGACACCGGGGAGCTGTTTTTT. It is translated as CASSRLAGDTGELFF.

This clone was counted only a few times. The V call is TRBV5-1, the J call TRBJ1-4; 7 nucleotides match TRBD1. The V gene end was trimmed by 4 bases and the J gene end by 0 bases; junction bases not matched to a gene: 6. The CDR3 runs to 16 residues. The germline V gene has CDR1 SGHRS and CDR2 YFSETQ. As DNA, the CDR3 is TGCGCCAGCAGCCGAGGGGGCCTTGCAACTAATGAAAAACTGTTTTTT. This translates into CASSRGGLATNEKLFF.

This clone has only a few counts. The V and J genes are TRBV18 and TRBJ2-7; 8 bases agree with TRBD1. The V gene end was trimmed by 6 bases and the J gene end by 2 bases; junction bases not matched to a gene: 6. The CDR3 is 14 residues long. Germline assignment: CDR1 KGHSH and CDR2 LQKENI. The CDR3 reads CASSGQGSTYEQYF. CDR3 bases: TGTGCCAGCTCCGGACAGGGAAGCACCTACGAGCAGTACTTC.

The gene calls are TRBV5-4 and TRBJ2-1; D not resolved. CDR3 size: 16 residues. V lost 3 bases and J 5 bases, leaving 18 bases between the germline ends. Germline V CDR1 and CDR2: SGHNT, YYREEE (reference sequence). The CDR3 is CASSSQLLAAHNEQFF. As DNA, the CDR3 is TGTGCCAGCAGCTCTCAATTGTTGGCGGCTCACAATGAGCAGTTCTTC.

This clone was observed a handful of times. The chain uses TRBV18 and TRBJ2-3; TRBD1 might be the D (6 bases). Germline V lookup: CDR1 KGHSH, CDR2 LQKENI. The CDR3 runs to 15 residues. The V end was cut by 2 bases, the J end by 3 bases, with 12 bases between. CDR3: CASSPGGVGTDTQYF. The CDR3 nucleotides are TGTGCCAGCTCACCAGGGGGCGTCGGGACAGATACGCAGTATTTT.

The chain is built from TRBV7-9 and TRBJ2-6; TRBD1 agrees at 7 bases. The CDR3 is 18 residues long. V lost 5 bases, J lost 0 bases, and 10 bases stayed unmatched. The V gene's germline CDR1 is SEHNR and CDR2 FQNEAQ (reference sequence). The CDR3 DNA is TGTGCCAGCAGCGACCGGGACAGTTGGCTCTCTGGGGCCAACGTCCTGACTTTC. Protein sequence: CASSDRDSWLSGANVLTF. The whole variable domain, filled in from reference TRBV7-9 and TRBJ2-6, reads DTGVSQNPRHKITKRGQNVTFRCDPISEHNRLYWYRQTLGQGPEFLTYFQNEAQLEKSRLLSDRFSAERPKGSFSTLEIQRTEQGDSAMYLCASSDRDSWLSGANVLTFGAGSRLTVL.

The chain recombines TRBV29-1 with TRBJ1-5; 7 nucleotides match TRBD1. V lost 6 bases and J lost 3; bases outside the gene matches: 8. The length of the CDR3 is 14 residues. The germline V gene encodes CDR1 SQVTM and CDR2 ANQGSEA. The CDR3 nucleotides read TGCAGCGTCTCCTACGGGACAGACAATCAGCCCCAGCATTTT. Amino acid sequence: CSVSYGTDNQPQHF. Full variable domain (missing parts from reference TRBV29-1 and TRBJ1-5): SAVISQKPSRDICQRGTSLTIQCQVDSQVTMMFWYRQQPGQSLTLIATANQGSEATYESGFVIDKFPISRPNLTFSTLTVSNMSPEDSSIYLCSVSYGTDNQPQHFGDGTRLSIL.

The chain employs TRBV18 and TRBJ1-2; maybe TRBD1 (6 bases). The germline CDR1 and CDR2 sequences are KGHSH and LQKENI. The CDR3 spans 13 residues. V was trimmed by 1 base and J by 6 bases, leaving 9 bases between them. CDR3 protein: CASSPRAGDGYTF. CDR3 in DNA: TGTGCCAGCTCACCACGGGCAGGGGATGGCTACACCTTC.

This chain joins TRBV7-2 and TRBJ2-1; 13 bases match TRBD2. CDR1 and CDR2 from the germline V gene are SGHTA and FQGNSA. Unmatched junction bases numbered 8, after V lost 3 bases and J lost 15 bases. This CDR3 spans 14 amino acids. As DNA, the CDR3 is TGTGCCAGCAGCTTTACTAGCGGGGGGGATCGGCCGTTCTTC. Translated, it gives CASSFTSGGDRPFF.

This clone appeared a few times. The rearrangement uses TRBV30 and TRBJ1-3; D is perhaps TRBD1 (6 bases). The CDR3 consists of 14 residues. V was clipped by 4 bases and J by 4 bases, with 14 bases between them. Germline V gene sequence: CDR1 GTSNPN, CDR2 SVGIG (reference sequence). The CDR3 sequence: CAWKGAGAGNTIYF. DNA for the CDR3: TGTGCCTGGAAAGGCGCAGGGGCAGGAAACACCATATATTTT.

This clone was detected only a few times. The chain recombines TRBV2 with TRBJ2-3, with 10 bases matching TRBD1. Per the germline V gene, CDR1 is SNHLY and CDR2 is FYNNEI. The CDR3 extends over 14 amino acids. J gave up 6 bases and V 2 bases, and 2 bases lay outside the gene matches. CDR3 in amino acids: CASSERGQGDTQYF. CDR3 nucleotides: TGTGCCAGCAGTGAAAGGGGACAGGGGGATACGCAGTATTTT. The full variable domain, with the rest looked up from reference TRBV2 and TRBJ2-3, is EPEVTQTPSHQVTQMGQEVILRCVPISNHLYFYWYRQILGQKVEFLVSFYNNEISEKSEIFDDQFSVERPDGSNFTLKIRSTKLEDSAMYFCASSERGQGDTQYFGPGTRLTVL.

The chain combines TRBV2 with TRBJ2-2; D might be TRBD2 (5 bases). Germline V CDR1 and CDR2: SNHLY, FYNNEI. The CDR3 length is 13 residues. The germline V and J ends were trimmed by 6 bases and 6 bases, with 11 bases remaining between them. The CDR3 DNA follows: TGTGCCAGCAGGCGGGCTGCCCCCGGGGAGCTGTTTTTT. Protein: CASRRAAPGELFF.

This clone is a singleton in its sample. The CDR3 DNA reads as TGCGCCAGCAGCTTGGGGGGCGCTAGCGGGAGAGAGACCCAGTACTTC. Translating it yields CASSLGGASGRETQYF. The chain uses TRBV5-1 and TRBJ2-5; TRBD2 matches 10 bases. Trimming removed 0 bases from V and 4 bases from J; junction bases left unmatched: 6. The CDR3 has 16 residues. Germline V gene lookup returns CDR1 SGHRS and CDR2 YFSETQ.

The sample holds many counts of this clone. The gene calls are TRBV2 and TRBJ2-3; D remains ambiguous. CDR1 and CDR2 (germline): SNHLY, FYNNEI. V shed 3 bases and J shed 0 bases, with 7 bases lying between them. CDR3 length equals 14 residues. The CDR3 spells CASSESFSTDTQYF. The CDR3, as DNA: TGTGCCAGCAGTGAGAGCTTTAGCACAGATACGCAGTATTTT. The variable domain in full, completed from reference TRBV2 and TRBJ2-3, reads EPEVTQTPSHQVTQMGQEVILRCVPISNHLYFYWYRQILGQKVEFLVSFYNNEISEKSEIFDDQFSVERPDGSNFTLKIRSTKLEDSAMYFCASSESFSTDTQYFGPGTRLTVL.